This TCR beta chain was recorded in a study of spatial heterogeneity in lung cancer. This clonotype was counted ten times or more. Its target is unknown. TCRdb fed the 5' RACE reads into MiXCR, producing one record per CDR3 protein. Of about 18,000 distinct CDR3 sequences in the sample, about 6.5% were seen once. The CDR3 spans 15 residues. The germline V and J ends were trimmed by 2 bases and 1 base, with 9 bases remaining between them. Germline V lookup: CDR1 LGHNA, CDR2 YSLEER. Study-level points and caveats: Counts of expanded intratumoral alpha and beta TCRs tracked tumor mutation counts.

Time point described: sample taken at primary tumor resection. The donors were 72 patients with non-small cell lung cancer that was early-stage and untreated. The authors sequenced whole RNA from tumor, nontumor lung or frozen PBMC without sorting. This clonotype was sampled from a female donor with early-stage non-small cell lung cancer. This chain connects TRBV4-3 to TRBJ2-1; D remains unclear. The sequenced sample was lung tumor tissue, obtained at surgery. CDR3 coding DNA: TGCGCCAGCAGCCAAATGCCCGAATCCTACAATGAGCAGTTCTTC. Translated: CASSQMPESYNEQFF.